The 14 T cell receptor beta chains below all came from one sample that was sequenced in a study of blood T cell repertoires in COVID-19. Profiling relied on immunoSEQ multiplex PCR, and the TCRdb table lists in-frame clones only, not all of them. Counted here are around 97,000 clones, more than 75% occurring once; the ten biggest clones make up 6.2%. The sample comprised peripheral blood. The source is a human donor in a cohort sampled during active COVID-19.

V is TRBV3-1 (or the pseudogene TRBV3-2) and J is TRBJ2-7, with unresolved D. V was shortened by 3 bases and J by 2 bases, with 8 bases between the two germline ends. The CDR3 has 13 amino acids. Germline V gene lookup returns CDR1 LGHDT and CDR2 YNNKEL (reference sequence). This CDR3 reads CASSHHRAYEQYF. Here the CDR3 DNA reads TGTGCCAGCAGCCATCACCGAGCCTACGAGCAGTACTTC.

V and J are TRBV30 and TRBJ2-4, with D possibly TRBD1 on 5 matching bases. V shed 0 bases and J shed 0 bases, with 6 bases lying between them. CDR3 length: 14 residues. The germline V gene has CDR1 GTSNPN and CDR2 SVGIG (reference sequence). The CDR3 here is CAWSVGVAKNIQYF. The CDR3 DNA sequence: TGTGCCTGGAGTGTAGGGGTAGCCAAAAACATTCAGTACTTC.

With respect to this clone: The DNA is left out, because the CDR3 cannot be placed on it with certainty; the CDR3 is given as TCRdb lists it. This sequence joins TRBV28 and TRBJ1-2. The V gene's germline CDR1 is MDHEN and CDR2 SYDVKM. Both ends counted, the CDR3 spans 13 residues. This CDR3 reads CASSLERDYGYTF.

The rearrangement joins TRBV28 to TRBJ2-1, with a possible D match to TRBD2 (6 bases). V was shortened by 4 bases and J by 1 base, with 20 bases between the two germline ends. Germline V gene sequence: CDR1 MDHEN, CDR2 SYDVKM. The CDR3 runs 18 residues. The CDR3 region has the DNA TGTGCCAGCAGTTCCCCGACAAACCGGGACTGGTCCTACAATGAGCAGTTCTTC. Its protein product is CASSSPTNRDWSYNEQFF.

The chain has TRBV13 and TRBJ2-1; 9 nucleotides agree with TRBD1. The CDR3 length is 18 residues. V was pared by 1 base and J by 6 bases, with 13 bases of the junction left unmatched. Germline CDR1 and CDR2: PRHDT and FYEKMQ (reference sequence). The CDR3, as DNA: TGTGCCAGCAGCTTAGCCATGGGGACAGGGAGTATTGGCAATGAGCAGTTCTTC. As protein: CASSLAMGTGSIGNEQFF.

The V and J genes are TRBV6-5 and TRBJ2-7, with a tentative D call TRBD2 (6 bases). CDR1 is MNHEY, CDR2 SVGAGI, per germline. Trimming shortened V by 2 bases and J by 7 bases, and 9 bases separated the two germline ends. CDR3 size: 12 residues. CDR3 DNA sequence: TGTGCCAGCAGTTACCTGGGGGGAGAGCAGTACTTC. This translates into CASSYLGGEQYF.

CDR3 loop: CAWSRTGLADTQYF. The CDR3 DNA reads as TGTGCCTGGAGCCGGACAGGGTTGGCAGATACGCAGTATTTT. This chain joins TRBV30 and TRBJ2-3, with 8 positions matching TRBD1. This CDR3 contains 14 residues. Germline loops: CDR1 GTSNPN, CDR2 SVGIG (reference sequence). The J segment lost 4 bases and the V segment lost 3 bases, leaving 6 bases of the junction unmatched.

CDR3 bases: TGTGCCAGCAGTTTTACCGGGACTAGTGGCAATGAGCAGTTCTTC. Its translation is CASSFTGTSGNEQFF. This chain uses TRBV27 with TRBJ2-1; TRBD2 agrees at 8 bases. Germline CDR1 reads MNHEY; CDR2 reads SMNVEV (reference sequence). This CDR3 has 15 residues. V was clipped by 3 bases and J by 6 bases; unmatched bases: 7.

This chain joins TRBV3-1 (or the pseudogene TRBV3-2) and TRBJ2-7; 7 bases map to TRBD1. Germline V CDR1 and CDR2: LGHDT, YNNKEL (reference sequence). The length of the CDR3 is 15 residues. The V gene end was trimmed by 3 bases and the J gene end by 0 bases; junction bases not matched to a gene: 5. The CDR3 DNA reads TGTGCCAGCAGCCAGAGGGGGCTGAGCTCCTACGAGCAGTACTTC. Translation gives CASSQRGLSSYEQYF.

This clone was recorded a few times. The chain uses TRBV6-5 and TRBJ1-2, with 7 bases that match TRBD1. Germline lookup yields CDR1 MNHEY and CDR2 SVGAGI. Trimming took 6 bases from V and 4 from J; bases not matched to a gene: 5. The CDR3 runs 13 residues. As DNA, the CDR3 is TGTGCCAGCAGGCTGGGACAGCGCTATGGCTACACCTTC. This encodes CASRLGQRYGYTF.

The CDR3 is CASSSQTGFQETQYF. The CDR3 coding sequence is TGTGCCAGCAGCTCCCAGACAGGGTTTCAAGAGACCCAGTACTTC. The chain employs TRBV7-9 and TRBJ2-5; 7 bases align to TRBD1. V shed 4 bases and J 2 bases; nucleotides not matched to a gene: 7. CDR3 size: 15 residues. Germline V gene data show CDR1 as SEHNR and CDR2 as FQNEAQ (reference sequence). Full variable domain (rest looked up from reference TRBV7-9 and TRBJ2-5): DTGVSQNPRHKITKRGQNVTFRCDPISEHNRLYWYRQTLGQGPEFLTYFQNEAQLEKSRLLSDRFSAERPKGSFSTLEIQRTEQGDSAMYLCASSSQTGFQETQYFGPGTRLLVL.

The count of this clone is one. The CDR3: CASSQGWDTSGNTIYF. The CDR3, as DNA: TGTGCCAGCAGCCAAGGCTGGGACACCTCTGGAAACACCATATATTTT. This chain joins TRBV3-1 (or the pseudogene TRBV3-2) and TRBJ1-3; the D gene is possibly TRBD1 (6 bases). Trimming took off 1 base at V and 0 bases at J, with 10 bases between the two ends. CDR3 size: 16 residues. CDR1 LGHDT and CDR2 YNNKEL come from the germline V gene (reference sequence).

V gene TRBV2 combines with J gene TRBJ2-3, with TRBD2 identical over 11 bases. Trimming at V came to 4 bases and at J to 1 base, leaving 13 bases not matched to a gene. The length of the CDR3 is 19 residues. The V gene's germline CDR1 is SNHLY and CDR2 FYNNEI. This chain's CDR3 is CASSVPTSGTEIGTDTQYF. DNA of the CDR3: TGTGCCAGCAGTGTTCCGACTAGCGGGACGGAAATAGGCACAGATACGCAGTATTTT.

J is TRBJ2-5 and V is TRBV29-1; TRBD2 matches at 9 bases. Germline CDR1 is SQVTM and CDR2 is ANQGSEA. The CDR3 runs 13 residues. V lost 5 bases, J lost 5 bases, and 6 bases stayed unmatched. The CDR3 DNA reads TGCAGCGTTTTGGCTAGCGGGATGGAGACCCAGTACTTC. This translates into CSVLASGMETQYF.